The present entry profiles one T cell receptor beta chain with its context. Per the authors' pipeline: Estimation of nucleated cell counts relied on the amplification of reference gene primers. Profiled with immunoSEQ multiplex PCR; TCRdb holds only in-frame clones, not every one. V and J calls and clone size come straight from that table; D and trimming were deduced from the DNA. The repertoire holds some 28,000 clones, with 70% to 90% as singletons. This sample is part of a study of blood T cell repertoires in COVID-19. Study context: The origin of the acute and convalescent COVID-19 samples was the United States, Italy and Spain. Sources were T cells, B-cell-depleted T cells, or PBMCs; the material itself was cDNA or gDNA.

Germline V gene data show CDR1 as ENHRY and CDR2 as SYGVKD. Trimming removed 0 bases at V and 1 base at J, with 3 bases between. The CDR3 is 13 residues long. The sequence came from a human donor in a cohort sampled during active COVID-19. The chain employs TRBV10-3 and TRBJ1-2; unclear D gene. Sequencing input: peripheral blood. For the CDR3, the DNA is TGTGCCATCAGTGAGTCTAGTAACTATGGCTACACCTTC. Translated, it gives CAISESSNYGYTF.